This T cell receptor (beta chain) was documented in a study of T-cell memory formation after mild COVID-19. The trim removed 4 bases at V and 6 bases at J, leaving 7 bases unmatched. The germline gives CDR1 SQVTM, CDR2 ANQGSEA. The CDR3 runs to 14 residues. One entry per CDR3 protein results from TCRdb running MiXCR on the 5' RACE reads. The sample lists about 210,000 distinct CDR3 sequences; under 30% were seen once. This clonotype was observed a few times. The rearrangement uses TRBV29-1 and TRBJ2-1; TRBD2 agrees at 9 bases. The TCR sequence derives from an adult woman who had mild COVID-19 (a few samples of this study predate the infection). Cell type and time point are not known. Material: PBMCs or a T cell subset sorted from them (not recorded which). CDR3 in amino acids: CSVARAGGPNEQFF. The CDR3 DNA reads TGCAGCGTTGCAAGGGCGGGAGGGCCCAATGAGCAGTTCTTC.